One and the same sample provided the 10 T cell receptor beta chains below, sequenced in a study of blood T cells in healthy people across ages. It was with a sample-barcoded 5' primer and a J-beta primer mix that a second PCR of roughly 7 to 12 cycles was run. TCRdb re-derived calls from the 5' RACE reads in MiXCR, one entry per CDR3 protein. The sample has roughly 1.4 million distinct CDR3 sequences, almost 60% seen once. What was sequenced was blood. Receptors were obtained from a man between 18 and 35 years old in good health.

This clonotype was counted between two and nine times. The gene calls are TRBV4-3 and TRBJ1-4, with 9 positions matching TRBD1. CDR1 is LGHNA, CDR2 YSLEER, per germline. CDR3 length: 14 amino acids. V lost 6 bases, J lost 10 bases, and 9 bases stayed unmatched. This chain's CDR3 is CASRAGQGHGKLFF. CDR3 in DNA: TGCGCCAGCAGGGCGGGACAGGGTCACGGAAAACTGTTTTTT.

On this clonotype itself: A read error may produce the germline difference seen at one junction end. This rearrangement joins TRBV4-2 to TRBJ2-7; TRBD1 might be the D (5 bases). Germline values: CDR1 LGHNA, CDR2 YNFKEQ. CDR3 length: 15 amino acids. The CDR3 coding sequence is TGTGACAGCAGCCAAGATGTAGGGGCAGCCTACGAGCAGTACTTC. Translation: CDSSQDVGAAYEQYF.

The J gene is TRBJ2-4, the V gene TRBV6-5, with 10 bases lining up with TRBD1. The J call may be mistaken, given a closer DNA end match to TRBJ2-7. This CDR3 is 13 amino acids long. Germline assignment: CDR1 MNHEY and CDR2 SVGAGI. The CDR3 coding sequence is TGTGCCAGCAGAACAGGGACAGGGGCCGAGCAGTACTTC. It specifies CASRTGTGAEQYF.

This chain connects TRBV7-2 to TRBJ2-7; D not certain. V gave up 2 bases and J gave up 12 bases, with 8 bases separating them. Germline CDR1 and CDR2: SGHTA and FQGNSA. CDR3 length: 10 residues. The CDR3 reads CASSLSWLYF. Here the CDR3 DNA reads TGTGCCAGCAGCTTAAGTTGGTTGTACTTC.

The chain couples TRBV10-3 to TRBJ1-5; maybe TRBD1 (6 bases). The CDR3 extends over 16 amino acids. Germline loops: CDR1 ENHRY, CDR2 SYGVKD. V was clipped by 2 bases and J by 1 base, with 12 bases between them. The CDR3 here is CAISEAGVRSNQPQHF. CDR3 nucleotides: TGTGCCATCAGTGAGGCAGGGGTTAGGAGCAATCAGCCCCAGCATTTT.

The chain uses TRBV4-1 and TRBJ2-7; 7 bases are shared with TRBD1. The germline V gene has CDR1 MGHRA and CDR2 YSYEKL. J was trimmed by 0 bases and V by 1 base; bases with no gene match: 3. The CDR3 contains 15 residues. The CDR3 DNA follows: TGCGCCAGCAGCCAAGGACAGGGTTACTCCTACGAGCAGTACTTC. Its protein is CASSQGQGYSYEQYF.

This sequence joins TRBV7-6 and TRBJ2-1; TRBD2 matches at 10 bases. After removal of 3 bases from V and 6 bases from J, the junction contained 8 bases not matched to a gene. Germline lookup yields CDR1 SGHVS and CDR2 FNYEAQ. This CDR3 is built from 16 residues. In DNA form, the CDR3 reads TGTGCCAGCAGCTTCTATGAGCCTAGCGGGAGCAATGAGCAGTTCTTC. It codes for CASSFYEPSGSNEQFF.

The chain is built from TRBV20-1 and TRBJ2-5; 11 positions agree with TRBD2. CDR1 and CDR2 from the germline V gene are DFQATT and SNEGSKA (reference sequence). The junction had 10 bases not matched to a gene; V was cut back by 2 bases and J by 11 bases. CDR3 size: 14 residues. The DNA for the CDR3 is TGCAGTGCTAGATTAGCGGGAGGGGCCCATGAGCAGTACTTC. Amino acid sequence: CSARLAGGAHEQYF.

This clonotype was seen a handful of times. This chain joins TRBV5-1 and TRBJ2-7; TRBD1 matches at 8 bases. J was trimmed by 3 bases and V by 5 bases; bases with no gene match: 7. The CDR3 loop spans 14 amino acids. Per the germline V gene, CDR1 is SGHRS and CDR2 is YFSETQ. CDR3 bases: TGCGCCAGCAGTTCCGGGACAGGCCACTACGAGCAGTACTTC. Translating gives CASSSGTGHYEQYF. Full variable domain (missing parts from reference TRBV5-1 and TRBJ2-7): KAGVTQTPRYLIKTRGQQVTLSCSPISGHRSVSWYQQTPGQGLQFLFEYFSETQRNKGNFPGRFSGRQFSNSRSEMNVSTLELGDSALYLCASSSGTGHYEQYFGPGTRLTVT.

The rearrangement uses TRBV4-2 and TRBJ2-1, with no clear D. The length of the CDR3 is 12 residues. Trimming removed 3 bases from V and 9 bases from J, with 9 bases in between. Germline CDR1 is LGHNA and CDR2 is YNFKEQ. The CDR3 spells CASSHVSPEQFF. Written as DNA, the CDR3 is TGTGCCAGCAGCCACGTCTCCCCTGAGCAGTTCTTC.